The present T cell receptor beta chain was sequenced within a study of blood T cell repertoires in COVID-19. The table came from immunoSEQ multiplex PCR; TCRdb's copy has only in-frame clones and leaves some out. The sample carries over 400,000 clones, 88% recorded once. Germline V gives CDR1 LNHDA, CDR2 SQIVND (reference sequence). The CDR3 runs to 14 residues. V lost 3 bases, J lost 10 bases, and 5 bases stayed unmatched. V is TRBV19 and J is TRBJ1-6; 8 positions match TRBD1. The TCR originated in a woman aged 55-70 years who had recovered from COVID-19. The sequenced material came from PBMCs or T cells enriched from blood (not recorded which). CDR3 in DNA: TGTGCCAGTAGTATTATGGACAGGGACTCACCCCTCCACTTT. Protein product: CASSIMDRDSPLHF.